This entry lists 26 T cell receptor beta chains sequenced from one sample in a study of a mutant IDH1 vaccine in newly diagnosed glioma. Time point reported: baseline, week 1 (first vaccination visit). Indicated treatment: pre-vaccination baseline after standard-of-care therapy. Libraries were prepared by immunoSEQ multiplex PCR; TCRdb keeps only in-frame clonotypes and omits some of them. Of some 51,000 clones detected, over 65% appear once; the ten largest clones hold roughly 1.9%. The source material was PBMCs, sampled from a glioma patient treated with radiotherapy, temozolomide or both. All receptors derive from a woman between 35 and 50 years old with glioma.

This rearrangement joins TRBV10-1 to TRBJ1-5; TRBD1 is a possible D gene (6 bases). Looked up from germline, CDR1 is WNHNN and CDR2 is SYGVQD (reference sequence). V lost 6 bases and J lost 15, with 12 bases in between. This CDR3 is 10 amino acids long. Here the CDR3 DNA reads TGCGCCAGCAGCTACAGGGCGAGGCATTTT. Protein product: CASSYRARHF.

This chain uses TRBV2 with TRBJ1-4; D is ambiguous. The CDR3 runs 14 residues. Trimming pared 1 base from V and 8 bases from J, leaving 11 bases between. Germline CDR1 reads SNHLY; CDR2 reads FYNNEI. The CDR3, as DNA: TGTGCCAGCAGTGAAGAGGCTTTTGGGGAAAAACTGTTTTTT. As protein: CASSEEAFGEKLFF.

CDR3 sequence (DNA): TGTGCCAGCAGCTTGACGGACAAATACTATGGCTACACCTTC. Its translation is CASSLTDKYYGYTF. The chain combines TRBV7-9 with TRBJ1-2; possible D gene TRBD1, 5 bases. The V end was cut by 3 bases, the J end by 3 bases, with 11 bases between. The germline CDR1 and CDR2 sequences are SEHNR and FQNEAQ (reference sequence). This CDR3 is 14 amino acids long. The full variable domain, in which reference TRBV7-9 and TRBJ1-2 provide the parts outside the CDR3, is DTGVSQNPRHKITKRGQNVTFRCDPISEHNRLYWYRQTLGQGPEFLTYFQNEAQLEKSRLLSDRFSAERPKGSFSTLEIQRTEQGDSAMYLCASSLTDKYYGYTFGSGTRLTVV.

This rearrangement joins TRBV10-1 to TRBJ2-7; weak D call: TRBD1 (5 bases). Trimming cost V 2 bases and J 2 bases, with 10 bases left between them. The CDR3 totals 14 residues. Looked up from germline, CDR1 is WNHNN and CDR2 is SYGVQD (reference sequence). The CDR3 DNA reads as TGCGCCAGCAGTGAGAACAGGTCCCCCTACGAGCAGTACTTC. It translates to CASSENRSPYEQYF.

The CDR3 bases are TGTGCCAGCAGTTACTCGGTGAACACTGAAGCTTTCTTT. This translates into CASSYSVNTEAFF. The V and J genes are TRBV6-5 and TRBJ1-1; D unresolved. V lost 0 bases and J lost 0, with 2 bases in between. The CDR3 runs 13 residues. Looked up from germline, CDR1 is MNHEY and CDR2 is SVGAGI.

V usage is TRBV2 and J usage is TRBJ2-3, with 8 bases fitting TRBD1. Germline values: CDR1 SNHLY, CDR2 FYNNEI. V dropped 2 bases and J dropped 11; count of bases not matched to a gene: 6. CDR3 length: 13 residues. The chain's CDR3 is CASSEYGQGGQYF. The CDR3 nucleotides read TGTGCCAGCAGTGAATACGGACAGGGCGGGCAGTATTTT.

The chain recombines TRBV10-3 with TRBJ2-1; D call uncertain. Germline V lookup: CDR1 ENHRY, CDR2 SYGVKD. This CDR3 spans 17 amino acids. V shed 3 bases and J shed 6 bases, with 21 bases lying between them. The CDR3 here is CAISDRNPYRVRNEQFF. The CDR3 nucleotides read TGTGCCATCAGTGACCGGAACCCGTACCGGGTACGCAATGAGCAGTTCTTC.

CDR3 nucleotides: TGTGCCAGTTCGGTACTGGACAGCTATGGCTACACCTTC. Translated: CASSVLDSYGYTF. This sequence joins TRBV6-6 and TRBJ1-2; perhaps TRBD1 as D (6 bases). Germline assignment: CDR1 MNHNY and CDR2 SVGAGI (reference sequence). V was clipped by 9 bases and J by 4 bases, with 15 bases between them. The CDR3 is made up of 13 amino acids.

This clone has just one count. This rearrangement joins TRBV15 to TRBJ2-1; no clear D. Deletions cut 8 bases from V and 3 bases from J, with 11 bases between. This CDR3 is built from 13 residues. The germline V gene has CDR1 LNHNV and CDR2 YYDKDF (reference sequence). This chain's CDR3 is CATQSTDYNEQFF. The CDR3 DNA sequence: TGTGCCACCCAATCTACTGACTACAATGAGCAGTTCTTC.

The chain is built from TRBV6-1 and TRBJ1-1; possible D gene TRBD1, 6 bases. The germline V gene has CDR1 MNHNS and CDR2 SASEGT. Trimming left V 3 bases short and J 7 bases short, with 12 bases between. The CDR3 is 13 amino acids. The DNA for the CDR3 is TGTGCCAGCAGTGAGGACAGCGACGATGAAGCTTTCTTT. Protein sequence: CASSEDSDDEAFF.

CDR3 sequence: CASSQGTGPTAYGYTF. Here the CDR3 DNA reads TGCGCCAGCAGCCAAGGTACAGGTCCTACCGCCTATGGCTACACCTTC. This chain links TRBV4-3 with TRBJ1-2; a weak D match, TRBD1 (5 bases). The ends were cut back, 1 base at V and 4 bases at J, with 16 bases in the middle. The germline gives CDR1 LGHNA, CDR2 YSLEER. The CDR3 contains 16 residues.

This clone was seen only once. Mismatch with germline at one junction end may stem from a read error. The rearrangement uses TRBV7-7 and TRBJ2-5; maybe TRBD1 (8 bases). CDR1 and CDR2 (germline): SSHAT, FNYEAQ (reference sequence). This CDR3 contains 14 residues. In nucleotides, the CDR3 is TGTGCTAGCAGCTTCGACAGGGGAGGGGAGACCCAGTACTTC. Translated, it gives CASSFDRGGETQYF.

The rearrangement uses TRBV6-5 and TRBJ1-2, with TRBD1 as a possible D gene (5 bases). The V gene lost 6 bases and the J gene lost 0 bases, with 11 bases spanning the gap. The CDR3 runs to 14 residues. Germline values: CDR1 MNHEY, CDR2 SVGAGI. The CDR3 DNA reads TGTGCCAGCAGGGCCGGGACCCCTAACTATGGCTACACCTTC. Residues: CASRAGTPNYGYTF.

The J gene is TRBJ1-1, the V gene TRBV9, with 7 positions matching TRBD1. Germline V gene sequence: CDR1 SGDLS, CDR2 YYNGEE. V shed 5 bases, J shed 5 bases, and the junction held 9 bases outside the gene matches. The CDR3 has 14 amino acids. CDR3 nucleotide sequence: TGTGCCAGCAGTTATTCAGGGGGGGGGACTGAAGCTTTCTTT. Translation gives CASSYSGGGTEAFF.

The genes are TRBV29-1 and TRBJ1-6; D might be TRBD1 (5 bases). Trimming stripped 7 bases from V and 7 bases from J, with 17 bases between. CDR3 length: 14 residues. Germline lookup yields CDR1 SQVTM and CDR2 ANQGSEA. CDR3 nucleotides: TGCAGCGCCCGAGGCGGGGGGATCAATTCACCCCTCCACTTT. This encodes CSARGGGINSPLHF.

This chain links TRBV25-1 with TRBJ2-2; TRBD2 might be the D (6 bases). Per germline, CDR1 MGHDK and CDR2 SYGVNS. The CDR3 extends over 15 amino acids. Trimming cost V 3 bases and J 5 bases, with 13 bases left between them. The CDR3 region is CASSESRGATGELFF. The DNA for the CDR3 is TGTGCCAGCAGTGAGTCTCGCGGGGCAACCGGGGAGCTGTTTTTT.

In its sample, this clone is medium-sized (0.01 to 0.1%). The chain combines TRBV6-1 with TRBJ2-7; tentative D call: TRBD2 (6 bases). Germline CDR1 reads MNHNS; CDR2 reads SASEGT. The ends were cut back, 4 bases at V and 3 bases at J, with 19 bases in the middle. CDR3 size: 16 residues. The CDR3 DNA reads TGTGCCAGCAGTGCCCTACAAGGCGGGGATCGCTACGAGCAGTACTTC. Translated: CASSALQGGDRYEQYF.

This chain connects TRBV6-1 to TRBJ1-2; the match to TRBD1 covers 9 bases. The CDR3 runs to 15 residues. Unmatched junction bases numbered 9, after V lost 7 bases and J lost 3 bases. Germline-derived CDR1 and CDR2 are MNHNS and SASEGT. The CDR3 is CASTDPGQGDYGYTF. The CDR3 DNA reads TGTGCCAGCACCGACCCGGGACAGGGCGACTATGGCTACACCTTC.

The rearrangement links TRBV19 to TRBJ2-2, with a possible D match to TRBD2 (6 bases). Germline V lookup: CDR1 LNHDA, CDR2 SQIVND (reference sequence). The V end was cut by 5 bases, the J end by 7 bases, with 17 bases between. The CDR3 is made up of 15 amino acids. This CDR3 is CASSQPGAKLGELFF. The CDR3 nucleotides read TGTGCCAGTAGTCAACCGGGAGCAAAGCTCGGGGAGCTGTTTTTT.

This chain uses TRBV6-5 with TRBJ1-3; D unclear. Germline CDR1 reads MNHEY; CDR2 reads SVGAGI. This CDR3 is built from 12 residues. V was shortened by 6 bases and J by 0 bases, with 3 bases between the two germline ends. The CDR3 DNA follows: TGTGCCAGCAGAAGCTCTGGAAACACCATATATTTT. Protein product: CASRSSGNTIYF.

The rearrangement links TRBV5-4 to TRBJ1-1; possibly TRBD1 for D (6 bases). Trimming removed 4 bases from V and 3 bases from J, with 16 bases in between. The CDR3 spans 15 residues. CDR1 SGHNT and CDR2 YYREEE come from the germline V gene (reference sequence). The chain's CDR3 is CASSPGRGRDTEAFF. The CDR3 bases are TGTGCCAGCAGCCCCGGGCGGGGGCGGGACACTGAAGCTTTCTTT.

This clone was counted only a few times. Here the CDR3 reads CAISEPGSATNEKLFF. The CDR3 bases are TGTGCCATCAGTGAGCCAGGGAGCGCAACTAATGAAAAACTGTTTTTT. The V gene is TRBV10-3, the J gene TRBJ1-4; the D gene is possibly TRBD1 (5 bases). Trimming took 2 bases from V and 0 from J, leaving 10 bases between them. Germline-derived CDR1 and CDR2 are ENHRY and SYGVKD. The CDR3 extends over 16 amino acids.

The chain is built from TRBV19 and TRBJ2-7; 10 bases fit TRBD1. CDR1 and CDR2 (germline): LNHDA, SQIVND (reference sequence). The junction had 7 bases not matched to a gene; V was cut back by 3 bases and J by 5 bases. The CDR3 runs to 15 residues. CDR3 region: CASSIRDRGGDEQYF. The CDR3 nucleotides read TGTGCCAGTAGTATCCGGGACAGGGGAGGCGACGAGCAGTACTTC. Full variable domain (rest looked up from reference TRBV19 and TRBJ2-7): DGGITQSPKYLFRKEGQNVTLSCEQNLNHDAMYWYRQDPGQGLRLIYYSQIVNDFQKGDIAEGYSVSREKKESFPLTVTSAQKNPTAFYLCASSIRDRGGDEQYFGPGTRLTVT.

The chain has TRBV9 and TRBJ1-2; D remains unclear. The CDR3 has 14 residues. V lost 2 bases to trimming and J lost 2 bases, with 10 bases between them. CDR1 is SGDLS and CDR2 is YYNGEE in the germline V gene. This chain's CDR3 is CASSVTPRNYGYTF. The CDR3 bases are TGTGCCAGCAGCGTGACCCCTCGGAACTATGGCTACACCTTC.

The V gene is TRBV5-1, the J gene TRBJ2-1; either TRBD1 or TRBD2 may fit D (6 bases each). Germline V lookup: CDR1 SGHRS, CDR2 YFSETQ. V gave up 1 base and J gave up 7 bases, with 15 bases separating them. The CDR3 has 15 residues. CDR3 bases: TGCGCCAGCAGCTTGTTTCGGGGGCCGGGAAATGAGCAGTTCTTC. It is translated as CASSLFRGPGNEQFF.

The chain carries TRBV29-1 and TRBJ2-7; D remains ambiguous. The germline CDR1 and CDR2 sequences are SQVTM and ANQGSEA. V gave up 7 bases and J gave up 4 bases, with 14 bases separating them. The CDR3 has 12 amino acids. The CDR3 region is CSAHDPPYEQYF. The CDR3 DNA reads TGCAGCGCTCATGACCCTCCGTACGAGCAGTACTTC.